Below, one T cell receptor beta chain is given with its context. Germline V CDR1 and CDR2: MDHEN, SYDVKM. The CDR3 runs to 15 residues. The V and J ends lost 0 bases and 3 bases respectively, with 10 bases between them. This sample is drawn from a study of T cells after somatic rescue of genetic block. Generated by immunoSEQ multiplex PCR, the TCRdb table keeps only in-frame clones and is missing some. The sample lists around 50,000 clones, approximately 96% occurring once. The sequenced sample consisted of peripheral blood mononuclear cells (PBMCs). The chain recombines TRBV28 with TRBJ2-3, with D perhaps TRBD1 or TRBD2 (5 bases each). The TCR originated in a child younger than two. The CDR3 DNA reads TGTGCCAGCAGTTTATGGGCAGGGAGAACAGATACGCAGTATTTT. As protein: CASSLWAGRTDTQYF.